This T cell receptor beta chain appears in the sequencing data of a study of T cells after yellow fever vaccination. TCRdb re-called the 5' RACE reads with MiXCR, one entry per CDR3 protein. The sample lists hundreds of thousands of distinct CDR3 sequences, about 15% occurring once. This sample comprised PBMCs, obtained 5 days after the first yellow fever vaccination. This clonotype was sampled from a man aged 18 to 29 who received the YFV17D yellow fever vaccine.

CDR3 residues: CASSLIDKGPPVNTEAFF. CDR3 DNA sequence: TGTGCCAGCAGCCTGATCGATAAAGGACCCCCGGTGAACACTGAAGCTTTCTTT. The chain has TRBV14 and TRBJ1-1, with D unclear. The germline V gene has CDR1 SGHDN and CDR2 FVKESK. CDR3 length equals 18 residues. The V and J ends lost 4 bases and 0 bases respectively, with 21 bases between them.